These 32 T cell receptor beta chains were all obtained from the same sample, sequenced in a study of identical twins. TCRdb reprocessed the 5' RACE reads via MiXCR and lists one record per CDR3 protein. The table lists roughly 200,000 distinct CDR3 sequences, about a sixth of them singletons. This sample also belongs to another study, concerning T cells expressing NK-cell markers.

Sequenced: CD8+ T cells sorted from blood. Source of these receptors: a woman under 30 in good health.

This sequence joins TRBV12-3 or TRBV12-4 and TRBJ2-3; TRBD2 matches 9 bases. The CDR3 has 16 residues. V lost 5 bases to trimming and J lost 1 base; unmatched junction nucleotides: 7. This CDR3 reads CASSPWTSVRTDTQYF. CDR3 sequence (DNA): TGTGCCAGCAGTCCGTGGACTAGCGTTCGCACAGATACGCAGTATTTT.

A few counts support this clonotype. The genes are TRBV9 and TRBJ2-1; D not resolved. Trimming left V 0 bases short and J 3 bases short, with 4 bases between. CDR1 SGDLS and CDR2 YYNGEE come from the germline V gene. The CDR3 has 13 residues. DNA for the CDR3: TGTGCCAGCAGCGTAGATGTCTACAATGAGCAGTTCTTC. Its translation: CASSVDVYNEQFF.

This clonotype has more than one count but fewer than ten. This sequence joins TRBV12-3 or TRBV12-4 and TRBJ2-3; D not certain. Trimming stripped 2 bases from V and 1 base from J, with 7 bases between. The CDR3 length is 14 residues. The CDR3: CASSLRIRTDTQYF. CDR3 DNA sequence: TGTGCCAGCAGTTTACGGATACGCACAGATACGCAGTATTTT.

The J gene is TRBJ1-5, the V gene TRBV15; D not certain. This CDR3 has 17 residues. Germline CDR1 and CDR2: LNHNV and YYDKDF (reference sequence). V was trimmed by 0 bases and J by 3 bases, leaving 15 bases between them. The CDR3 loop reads CATSRDWVVGPNQPQHF. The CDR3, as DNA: TGTGCCACCAGCAGAGATTGGGTAGTGGGCCCCAATCAGCCCCAGCATTTT.

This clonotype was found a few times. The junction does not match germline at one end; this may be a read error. CDR3 bases: TGCAGCGCTAGTAGAAGTGATACGCAGTATTTT. Translating gives CSASRSDTQYF. The chain has TRBV20-1 and TRBJ2-3; D not resolved. From germline, CDR1 is DFQATT and CDR2 SNEGSKA (reference sequence). This CDR3 region has 11 residues.

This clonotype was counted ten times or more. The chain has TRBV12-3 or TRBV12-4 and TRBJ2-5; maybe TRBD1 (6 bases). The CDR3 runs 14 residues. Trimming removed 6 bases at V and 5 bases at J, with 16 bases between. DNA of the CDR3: TGTGCCAGCAGCAGCTTGGGGCAGGGGGAGACCCAGTACTTC. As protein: CASSSLGQGETQYF.

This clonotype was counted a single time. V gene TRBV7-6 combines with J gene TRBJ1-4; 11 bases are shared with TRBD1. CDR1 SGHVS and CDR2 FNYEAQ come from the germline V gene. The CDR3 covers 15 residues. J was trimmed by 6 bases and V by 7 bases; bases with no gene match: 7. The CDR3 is CASTRGTGGDEKLFF. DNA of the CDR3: TGTGCCAGCACCCGGGGGACAGGGGGAGATGAAAAACTGTTTTTT.

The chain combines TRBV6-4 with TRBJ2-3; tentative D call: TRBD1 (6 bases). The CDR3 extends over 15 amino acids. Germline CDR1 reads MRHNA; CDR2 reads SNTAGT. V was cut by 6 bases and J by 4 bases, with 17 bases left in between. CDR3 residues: CASRPQGGAADTQYF. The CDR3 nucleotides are TGTGCCAGCAGACCTCAAGGGGGAGCCGCAGATACGCAGTATTTT.

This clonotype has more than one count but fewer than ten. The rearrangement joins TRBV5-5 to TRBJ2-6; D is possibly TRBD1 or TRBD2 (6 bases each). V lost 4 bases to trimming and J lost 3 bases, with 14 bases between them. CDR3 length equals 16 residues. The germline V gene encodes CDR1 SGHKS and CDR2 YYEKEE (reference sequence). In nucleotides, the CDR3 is TGTGCCAGCAGCCCCCTCGGGGGCGGTGGGGCCAACGTCCTGACTTTC. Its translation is CASSPLGGGGANVLTF.

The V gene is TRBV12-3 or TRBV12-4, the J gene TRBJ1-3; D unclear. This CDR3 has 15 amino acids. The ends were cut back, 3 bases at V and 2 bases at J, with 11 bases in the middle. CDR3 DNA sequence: TGTGCCAGCAGTTTCGGCGTGGCCGCTGGAAACACCATATATTTT. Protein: CASSFGVAAGNTIYF.

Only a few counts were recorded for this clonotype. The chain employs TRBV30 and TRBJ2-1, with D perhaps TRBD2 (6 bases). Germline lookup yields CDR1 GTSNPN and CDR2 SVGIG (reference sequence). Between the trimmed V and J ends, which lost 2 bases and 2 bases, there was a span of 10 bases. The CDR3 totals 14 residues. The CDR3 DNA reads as TGTGCCTGGAGTCTGGACTACGCCTACAATGAGCAGTTCTTC. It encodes CAWSLDYAYNEQFF. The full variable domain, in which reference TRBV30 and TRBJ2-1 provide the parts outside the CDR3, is SQTIHQWPATLVQPVGSPLSLECTVEGTSNPNLYWYRQAAGRGLQLLFYSVGIGQISSEVPQNLSASRPQDRQFILSSKKLLLSDSGFYLCAWSLDYAYNEQFFGPGTRLTVL.

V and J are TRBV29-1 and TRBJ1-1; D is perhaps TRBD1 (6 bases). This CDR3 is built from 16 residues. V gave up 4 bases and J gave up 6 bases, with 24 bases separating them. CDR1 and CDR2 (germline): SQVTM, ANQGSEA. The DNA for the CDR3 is TGCAGCGTTGTAAGGGGGGCTCAAAGGGTCAACGCTGAAGCTTTCTTT. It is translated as CSVVRGAQRVNAEAFF.

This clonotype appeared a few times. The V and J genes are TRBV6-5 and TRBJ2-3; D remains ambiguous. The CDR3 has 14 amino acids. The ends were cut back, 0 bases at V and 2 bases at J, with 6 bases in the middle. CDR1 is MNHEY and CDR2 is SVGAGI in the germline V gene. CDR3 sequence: CASSYSSNTDTQYF. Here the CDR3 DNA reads TGTGCCAGCAGTTACTCGTCCAACACAGATACGCAGTATTTT.

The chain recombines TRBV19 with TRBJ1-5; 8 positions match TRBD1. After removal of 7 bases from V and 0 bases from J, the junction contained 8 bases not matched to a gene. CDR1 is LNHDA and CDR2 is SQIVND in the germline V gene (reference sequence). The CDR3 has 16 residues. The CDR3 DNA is TGTGCCAGTACCTTGAGGGACAGGAATAGCAATCAGCCCCAGCATTTT. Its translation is CASTLRDRNSNQPQHF.

The CDR3 sequence is CAITEALDSGTEAFF. DNA of the CDR3: TGTGCCATCACCGAGGCCCTGGACAGCGGGACTGAAGCTTTCTTT. The chain employs TRBV10-3 and TRBJ1-1; possibly TRBD1 for D (6 bases). The CDR3 is made up of 15 amino acids. V lost 7 bases, J lost 5 bases, and 20 bases lay in between. Germline CDR1 is ENHRY and CDR2 is SYGVKD.

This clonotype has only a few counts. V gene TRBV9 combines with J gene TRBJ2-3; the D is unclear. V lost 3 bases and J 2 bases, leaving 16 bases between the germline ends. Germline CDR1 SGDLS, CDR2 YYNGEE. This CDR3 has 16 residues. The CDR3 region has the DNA TGTGCCAGCAGCGCCCGAACCGGACCCGACACAGATACGCAGTATTTT. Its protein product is CASSARTGPDTDTQYF.

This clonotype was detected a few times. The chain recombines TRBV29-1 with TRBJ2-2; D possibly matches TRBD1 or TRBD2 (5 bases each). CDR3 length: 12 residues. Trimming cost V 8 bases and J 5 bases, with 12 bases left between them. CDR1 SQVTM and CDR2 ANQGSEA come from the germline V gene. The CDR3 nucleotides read TGCAGCCTCGAGAGGGGAACCGGGGAGCTGTTTTTT. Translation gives CSLERGTGELFF.

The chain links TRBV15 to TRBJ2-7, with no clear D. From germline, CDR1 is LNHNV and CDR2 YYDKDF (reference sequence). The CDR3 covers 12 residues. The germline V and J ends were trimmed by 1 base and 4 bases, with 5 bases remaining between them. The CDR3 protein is CATSRVGYEQYF. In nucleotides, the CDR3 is TGTGCCACCAGCAGAGTGGGTTACGAGCAGTACTTC.

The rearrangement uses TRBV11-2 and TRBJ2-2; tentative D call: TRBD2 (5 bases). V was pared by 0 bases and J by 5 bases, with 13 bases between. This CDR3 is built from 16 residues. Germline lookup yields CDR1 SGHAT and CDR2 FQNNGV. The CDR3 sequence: CASSLDKSPGTGELFF. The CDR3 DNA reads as TGTGCCAGCAGCTTAGATAAGTCCCCGGGGACCGGGGAGCTGTTTTTT. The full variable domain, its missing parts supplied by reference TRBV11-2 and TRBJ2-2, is EAGVAQSPRYKIIEKRQSVAFWCNPISGHATLYWYQQILGQGPKLLIQFQNNGVVDDSQLPKDRFSAERLKGVDSTLKIQPAKLEDSAVYLCASSLDKSPGTGELFFGEGSRLTVL.

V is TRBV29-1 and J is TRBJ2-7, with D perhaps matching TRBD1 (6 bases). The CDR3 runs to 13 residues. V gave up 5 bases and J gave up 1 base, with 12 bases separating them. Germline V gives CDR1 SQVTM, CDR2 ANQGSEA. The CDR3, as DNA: TGCAGCGTTCTCACAGGGCCATCCTACGAGCAGTACTTC. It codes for CSVLTGPSYEQYF.

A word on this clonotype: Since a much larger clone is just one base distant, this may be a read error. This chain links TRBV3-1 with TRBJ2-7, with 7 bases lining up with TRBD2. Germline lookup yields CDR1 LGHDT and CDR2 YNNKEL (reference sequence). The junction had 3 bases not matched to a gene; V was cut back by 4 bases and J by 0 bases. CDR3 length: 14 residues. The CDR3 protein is CASSLTSVSYEQYF. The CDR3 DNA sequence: TGTGCCAGCAGCCTAACTAGCGTCTCCTACGAGCAGTACTTC.

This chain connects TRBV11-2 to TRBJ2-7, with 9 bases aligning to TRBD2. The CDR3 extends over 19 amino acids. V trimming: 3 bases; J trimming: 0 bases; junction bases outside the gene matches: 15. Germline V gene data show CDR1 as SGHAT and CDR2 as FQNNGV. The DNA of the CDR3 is TGTGCCAGCAGCTTGACCGGGGGTAGCGGGGGACTTAGCTCCTACGAGCAGTACTTC. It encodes CASSLTGGSGGLSSYEQYF.

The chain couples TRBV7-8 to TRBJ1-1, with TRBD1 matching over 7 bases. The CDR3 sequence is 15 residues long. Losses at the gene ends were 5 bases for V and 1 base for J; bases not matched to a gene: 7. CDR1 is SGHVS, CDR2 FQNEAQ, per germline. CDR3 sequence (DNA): TGTGCCAGCAGCGCCTTAGGGGGCACGAACACTGAAGCTTTCTTT. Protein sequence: CASSALGGTNTEAFF.

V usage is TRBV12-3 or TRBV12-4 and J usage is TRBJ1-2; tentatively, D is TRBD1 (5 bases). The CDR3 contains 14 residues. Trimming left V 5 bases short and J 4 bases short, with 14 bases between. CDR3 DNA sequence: TGTGCCAGCAGTGGTGGTGGAGGGGCCTATGGCTACACCTTC. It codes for CASSGGGGAYGYTF.

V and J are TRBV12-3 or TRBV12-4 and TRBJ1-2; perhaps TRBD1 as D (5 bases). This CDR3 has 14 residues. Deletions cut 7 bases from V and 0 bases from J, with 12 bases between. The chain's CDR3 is CASTPETANYGYTF. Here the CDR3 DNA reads TGTGCCAGCACCCCTGAGACAGCTAACTATGGCTACACCTTC.

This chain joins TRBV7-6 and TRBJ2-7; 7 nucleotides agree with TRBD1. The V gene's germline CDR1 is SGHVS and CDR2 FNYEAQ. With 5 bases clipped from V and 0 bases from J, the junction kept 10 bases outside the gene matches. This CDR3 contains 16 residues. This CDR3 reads CASSPLGQEFSYEQYF. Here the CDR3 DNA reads TGTGCCAGCAGCCCCCTAGGACAGGAGTTCTCCTACGAGCAGTACTTC.

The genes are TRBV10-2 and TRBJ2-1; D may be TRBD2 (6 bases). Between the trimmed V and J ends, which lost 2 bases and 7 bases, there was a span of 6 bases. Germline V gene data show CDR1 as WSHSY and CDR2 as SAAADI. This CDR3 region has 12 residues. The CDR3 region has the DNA TGCGCCAGCAGTGAGGGGAGGAATGAGCAGTTCTTC. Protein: CASSEGRNEQFF.

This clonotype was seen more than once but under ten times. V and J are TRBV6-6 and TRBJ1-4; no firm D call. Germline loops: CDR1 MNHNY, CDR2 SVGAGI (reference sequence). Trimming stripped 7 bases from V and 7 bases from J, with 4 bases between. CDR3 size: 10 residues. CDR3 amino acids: CASIGEKLFF. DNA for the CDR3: TGTGCCAGCATAGGTGAAAAACTGTTTTTT.

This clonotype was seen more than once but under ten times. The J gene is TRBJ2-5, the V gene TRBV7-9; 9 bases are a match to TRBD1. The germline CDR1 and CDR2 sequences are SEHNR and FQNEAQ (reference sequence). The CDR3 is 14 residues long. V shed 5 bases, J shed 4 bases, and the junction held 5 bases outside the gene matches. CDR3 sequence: CASSNNRGRETQYF. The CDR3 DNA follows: TGTGCCAGCAGCAACAACAGGGGGCGAGAGACCCAGTACTTC.

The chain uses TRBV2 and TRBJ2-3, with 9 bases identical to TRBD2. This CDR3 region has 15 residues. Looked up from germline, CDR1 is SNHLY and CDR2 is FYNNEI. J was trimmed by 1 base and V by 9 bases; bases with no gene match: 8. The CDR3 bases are TGTGCCAGACGGGGCCTAGCGGGGCGCACAGATACGCAGTATTTT. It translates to CARRGLAGRTDTQYF.

The CDR3 here is CASSVGVNSYEQYF. DNA for the CDR3: TGTGCCAGCAGCGTAGGGGTGAACTCCTACGAGCAGTACTTC. The chain carries TRBV9 and TRBJ2-7, with D hard to call. Trimming took 0 bases from V and 0 from J, leaving 7 bases between them. From germline, CDR1 is SGDLS and CDR2 YYNGEE. The CDR3 has 14 residues.

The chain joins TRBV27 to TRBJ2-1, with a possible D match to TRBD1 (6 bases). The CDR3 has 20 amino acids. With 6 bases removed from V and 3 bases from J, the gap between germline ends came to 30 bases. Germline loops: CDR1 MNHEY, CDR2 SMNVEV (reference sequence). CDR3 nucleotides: TGTGCCAGCAGAGGCTTCAGGGGCGCGAGGGGATCTCCTCACTACAATGAGCAGTTCTTC. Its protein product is CASRGFRGARGSPHYNEQFF.